This T cell receptor beta chain was found in a study of human thymus T cells. Only in-frame clones appear in the TCRdb table, and some are missing; sequencing was by immunoSEQ multiplex PCR. The sample consists of about 43,000 clones, 95% of them appearing once. V lost 2 bases, J lost 5 bases, and 14 bases lay in between. From germline, CDR1 is SGHRS and CDR2 YFSETQ. The CDR3 has 15 residues. Sequencing was performed on blood. The chain employs TRBV5-1 and TRBJ2-1; D perhaps matches TRBD2 (6 bases). This TCR was sampled from a girl younger than two with a congenital heart defect but otherwise immunologically healthy. CDR3 sequence reads: CASSLESGWDNEQFF. The CDR3 nucleotides are TGCGCCAGCAGCTTAGAAAGCGGGTGGGACAATGAGCAGTTCTTC.